This TCR beta chain was found in a study of tumor-infiltrating lymphocytes in glioblastoma multiforme (dated by TCRdb to 2016 to 2017). Broadly, across the study: The study tested whether intratumoral genomic heterogeneity fosters TIL diversity by jointly investigating somatic mutations, TIL diversity and immune response activity. Study-wide conclusions, independent of this receptor: Because T cells carry unequal numbers of TCR transcripts, RNA-based TCR sequencing may distort clone frequencies. Generalizability was limited because only one glioblastoma patient was included in the TCR and somatic mutation analysis. T cells were not sorted into functional subsets, and such sorting was noted by the authors as a future improvement.

The CDR3 sequence holds 14 residues, the cysteine and phenylalanine included. Here the CDR3 DNA is all that survives: 42 bases in frame from base 1. CDR1 and CDR2, looked up from the germline V gene, are SQVTM and ANQGSEA. The junction shows trimming of 4 bases on V and 0 bases on J, plus 12 bases between the germline ends. A modified ARM-PCR protocol with multiple V-beta primers and a C-beta primer was used to build TCRB libraries from RNA via three nested multiplex PCR rounds. ProtoScript II Reverse Transcriptase and a C-beta primer were used to synthesize TCRB-specific cDNA from 0.4 to 0.6 ug total RNA. The description of the TCRB libraries did not include any unique molecular identifiers. In the third PCR, barcodes and adapters were added over roughly 25 cycles with Deep VentR (exo-) polymerase, and the 250-500 bp bands were then gel purified. TCRB libraries were sequenced on an Illumina HiSeq 2500 with 250 bp paired-end reads. The original methods were these. Reads were cleaned with Trimmomatic, merged with FLASH, assigned V, D and J segments with MiGEC, and analyzed with VDJtools. Repertoire diversity was measured using the Shannon-Wiener diversity index, which was calculated with VDJtools. The raw public data were reprocessed by TCRdb itself: fastp quality trimming at Q25, MiXCR clonotype calling, in-frame beta chains only. All rows with the same CDR3 protein become a single entry with the most common DNA and genes. Clone size and V and J calls follow TCRdb, not the original study. The sample table holds nearly 15,000 distinct CDR3 sequences, of which 60% to 75% were seen once. The leading ten clones occupy 37% of the sample.

Regarding this clonotype: Its binding antigen is unknown. Within one base of it there is no much larger clone, and no base qualities were kept.

For each of the nine to eleven tumor samples, the AllPrep DNA/RNA mini kit was used to purify genomic DNA and total RNA simultaneously. Every RNA sample had an OD 260/280 ratio above 1.9 and an RNA integrity number above 6.5. The sequence came from a male donor with glioblastoma. What was sequenced was brain tumor tissue. The rearranged segments are TRBV29-1 and TRBJ1-1, with no confidently assigned D gene. The nucleotide sequence reads TGCAGCGTTGCCCTGGGTCTCCTGAACACTGAAGCTTTCTTT. This encodes CSVALGLLNTEAFF.